The entry below gives a single TCR beta chain sequence along with its context. Its antigen is still unknown. These data come from a study of cytomegalovirus exposure and HLA in healthy donors. Study-level findings and limits: Follow-up analysis seemed to connect common viral pathogens with several of the most significant clusters identified.

The study ran its PCR with 60 Vbeta and 13 Jbeta primers. The protocol was immunoSEQ multiplex PCR, while the TCRdb copy is restricted to in-frame clones and leaves out a portion. Among about 180,000 clones, around four fifths were seen once, and the ten largest hold more than 3.5%. Trimming took off 8 bases at V and 4 bases at J, with 12 bases between the two ends. CDR1 and CDR2 (germline): SGHTA, FQGNSA. There are 12 residues in the CDR3. The chain links TRBV7-2 to TRBJ2-7, with unresolved D. The sample consisted of PBMCs. This receptor was identified in a woman aged 55 to 70 in good health and CMV-seropositive. The CDR3 reads CASGNSLYEQYF. For the CDR3, the DNA is TGTGCCAGCGGCAACAGCCTTTACGAGCAGTACTTC.